A single sample is the source of the 22 T cell receptor beta chains below, sequenced in a study of blood T cells in healthy people across ages. With a J-beta primer mix and a sample-barcoded 5' primer, a second PCR ran about 7 to 12 cycles. TCRdb called the 5' RACE reads again in MiXCR, with one record for every CDR3 protein. The data hold some 1,500,000 distinct CDR3 sequences, with roughly 43% observed a single time. Material: blood. The receptor set was obtained from a woman under 30 in good health.

The V call is TRBV12-3 or TRBV12-4, the J call TRBJ2-5; D remains ambiguous. This CDR3 is 13 amino acids long. The V end was cut by 6 bases, the J end by 0 bases, with 8 bases between. The chain's CDR3 is CASRAPNQETQYF. CDR3 sequence (DNA): TGTGCCAGCAGAGCCCCAAACCAAGAGACCCAGTACTTC.

The chain joins TRBV6-5 to TRBJ2-7, with D perhaps TRBD2 (5 bases). The ends were cut back, 10 bases at V and 3 bases at J, with 22 bases in the middle. This CDR3 is 15 amino acids long. CDR1 and CDR2 (germline): MNHEY, SVGAGI. This CDR3 is CATQTRVGGIYEQYF. For the CDR3, the DNA is TGTGCCACCCAAACGAGGGTCGGAGGAATCTACGAGCAGTACTTC.

This sequence joins TRBV12-3 or TRBV12-4 and TRBJ1-6, with D maybe TRBD1 (5 bases). The V gene lost 5 bases and the J gene lost 6 bases, with 11 bases spanning the gap. CDR3 length: 14 residues. The CDR3 DNA follows: TGTGCCAGCAGTGTAACAGGATCTAATTCACCCCTCCACTTT. Protein: CASSVTGSNSPLHF.

In this sample, this clonotype turned up many times. The J gene is TRBJ2-1, the V gene TRBV29-1; D gene unclear. The V and J ends lost 4 bases and 5 bases respectively, with 9 bases between them. The CDR3 loop spans 12 amino acids. Germline CDR1 is SQVTM and CDR2 is ANQGSEA. For the CDR3, the DNA is TGCAGCGTTGGACATTCGGACAATGAGCAGTTCTTC. Its protein product is CSVGHSDNEQFF.

The chain employs TRBV6-2 or TRBV6-3 and TRBJ2-3, with D possibly being TRBD2 (6 bases). This CDR3 contains 14 residues. Germline values: CDR1 MNHEY, CDR2 SVGEGT. The V and J ends lost 7 bases and 5 bases respectively, with 16 bases between them. CDR3 bases: TGTGCCAGCACCAACGGTGGGGGAGGAGATACGCAGTATTTT. Residues: CASTNGGGGDTQYF.

The chain is built from TRBV7-3 and TRBJ1-1, with no clear D. The V end lost 4 bases, the J end lost 6 bases, and 12 bases lay between the germline ends. The germline V gene has CDR1 SGHTA and CDR2 FQGTGA. The CDR3 spans 13 residues. CDR3 in DNA: TGTGCCAGCAGCTCCGGCCCTGACTCTGAAGCTTTCTTT. Protein: CASSSGPDSEAFF.

About this clonotype itself: The junction departs from the called germline gene at one end, perhaps through a read error. The V gene is TRBV7-7, the J gene TRBJ2-5; 11 bases are shared with TRBD2. The CDR3 is made up of 16 amino acids. CDR1 and CDR2 from the germline V gene are SSHAT and FNYEAQ (reference sequence). CDR3 sequence: CASSSGLAATRETQYF. CDR3 bases: TGTGCTAGCAGCTCGGGACTAGCGGCGACCAGGGAGACCCAGTACTTC. The full variable domain, with the rest looked up from reference TRBV7-7 and TRBJ2-5, is GAGVSQSPRYKVTKRGQDVTLRCDPISSHATLYWYQQALGQGPEFLTYFNYEAQPDKSGLPSDRFSAERPEGSISTLTIQRTEQRDSAMYRCASSSGLAATRETQYFGPGTRLLVL.

This clonotype has a single count. The gene calls are TRBV7-2 and TRBJ2-3; 8 bases fit TRBD2. Germline V gives CDR1 SGHTA, CDR2 FQGNSA. V was clipped by 1 base and J by 4 bases; unmatched bases: 7. The CDR3 loop spans 16 amino acids. In DNA, the CDR3 is TGTGCCAGCAGCTTAGGAACGGGAGGGCAGGCAGATACGCAGTATTTT. This sequence encodes CASSLGTGGQADTQYF.

This clonotype was found a few times. The chain joins TRBV11-1 to TRBJ1-6, with 7 bases lining up with TRBD1. Per germline, CDR1 SGHAT and CDR2 FQDESV (reference sequence). The CDR3 has 12 amino acids. The ends lost 4 bases at V and 11 bases at J; junction bases unmatched: 2. Here the CDR3 reads CASSYRGAPLHF. The CDR3 bases are TGTGCCAGCAGCTACAGGGGAGCACCCCTCCACTTT.

The chain combines TRBV11-2 with TRBJ1-5; no definite D call. This CDR3 spans 11 amino acids. Deletions cut 3 bases from V and 3 bases from J, with 0 bases between. CDR1 and CDR2 from the germline V gene are SGHAT and FQNNGV. CDR3 residues: CASSFNQPQHF. The DNA for the CDR3 is TGTGCCAGCAGCTTCAATCAGCCCCAGCATTTT.

The chain couples TRBV6-5 to TRBJ2-5; 8 bases match TRBD1. The DNA end is more similar to TRBJ2-7, so the J call may be wrong. This CDR3 region has 15 residues. CDR1 MNHEY and CDR2 SVGAGI come from the germline V gene. CDR3 DNA: TGTGCCAGCAGTTCAGCCGGGACAGGTAGCAGCGAGCAGTACTTC. Amino acid sequence: CASSSAGTGSSEQYF.

In its sample, this clonotype was seen a few times. The chain links TRBV13 to TRBJ2-6; D might be TRBD2 (5 bases). Germline-derived CDR1 and CDR2 are PRHDT and FYEKMQ (reference sequence). The CDR3 consists of 15 residues. The ends were cut back, 7 bases at V and 0 bases at J, with 10 bases in the middle. CDR3 protein: CASTGVGSGANVLTF. CDR3 DNA sequence: TGTGCCAGCACCGGGGTGGGCTCTGGGGCCAACGTCCTGACTTTC.

The chain combines TRBV5-1 with TRBJ2-7; the D gene is possibly TRBD2 (5 bases). The length of the CDR3 is 12 residues. Germline lookup yields CDR1 SGHRS and CDR2 YFSETQ. V was pared by 5 bases and J by 9 bases, with 15 bases between. The DNA for the CDR3 is TGCGCCAGCAGGAGGGATTGGGAAACGCAGTACTTC. Its translation: CASRRDWETQYF.

The V call is TRBV24-1, the J call TRBJ2-1, with TRBD2 matching 8 bases. V shed 5 bases and J 9 bases; nucleotides not matched to a gene: 5. This CDR3 is built from 13 residues. The germline gives CDR1 KGHDR, CDR2 SFDVKD. CDR3 nucleotide sequence: TGTGCCACCAGTGCCGGGGGGGCTCCTGAGCAGTTCTTC. It codes for CATSAGGAPEQFF.

This clonotype has more than one count but fewer than ten. The V call is TRBV27, the J call TRBJ2-7, with D possibly matching TRBD1 (6 bases). This CDR3 is built from 15 residues. CDR1 is MNHEY and CDR2 is SMNVEV in the germline V gene (reference sequence). The V gene lost 5 bases and the J gene lost 2 bases, with 16 bases spanning the gap. The DNA of the CDR3 is TGTGCCAGCAGTCCCACAGGGCTGAACCCCTACGAGCAGTACTTC. Amino acids: CASSPTGLNPYEQYF.

The chain has TRBV20-1 and TRBJ1-5, with a possible D match to TRBD1 (6 bases). V gave up 2 bases and J gave up 8 bases, with 13 bases separating them. This CDR3 comprises 13 residues. The germline V gene encodes CDR1 DFQATT and CDR2 SNEGSKA (reference sequence). DNA for the CDR3: TGCAGTGCTAGACAGACAGGCGGAAAGCCCCAGCATTTT. It yields the protein CSARQTGGKPQHF.

This clonotype was detected a few times. The rearrangement joins TRBV29-1 to TRBJ1-2, with D unclear. CDR3 size: 13 residues. V was trimmed by 5 bases and J by 4 bases, leaving 14 bases between them. Looked up from germline, CDR1 is SQVTM and CDR2 is ANQGSEA. The CDR3: CSVLGALTYGYTF. The CDR3 DNA reads TGCAGCGTTCTTGGAGCGCTAACCTATGGCTACACCTTC.

There are a few counts of this clonotype. The chain couples TRBV6-2 or TRBV6-3 to TRBJ2-1, with 15 bases lining up with TRBD2. Germline V gene sequence: CDR1 MNHEY, CDR2 SVGEGT. The length of the CDR3 is 14 residues. The trim removed 6 bases at V and 10 bases at J, leaving 4 bases unmatched. The DNA for the CDR3 is TGTGCCAGCAGAGGACTAGCGGGGGGGGGAGAGCAGTTCTTC. Residues: CASRGLAGGGEQFF.

The sample holds many counts of this clonotype. This chain links TRBV7-9 with TRBJ2-5; D is ambiguous. Germline CDR1 SEHNR, CDR2 FQNEAQ (reference sequence). This CDR3 has 13 amino acids. Trimming removed 1 base from V and 5 bases from J, with 8 bases in between. CDR3 protein: CASSLGVRETQYF. CDR3 coding DNA: TGTGCCAGCAGCTTAGGGGTCCGTGAGACCCAGTACTTC.

This chain links TRBV3-1 with TRBJ2-1; D ambiguous. Germline V lookup: CDR1 LGHDT, CDR2 YNNKEL (reference sequence). Trimming took off 1 base at V and 11 bases at J, with 9 bases between the two ends. CDR3 length: 12 residues. CDR3 DNA sequence: TGTGCCAGCAGCCAAGGACCCGGAAAGCAGTTCTTC. Protein product: CASSQGPGKQFF.

This clonotype turned up a few times. The chain combines TRBV7-9 with TRBJ2-4; 9 nucleotides match TRBD1. The CDR3 spans 14 residues. V gave up 5 bases and J gave up 13 bases; unmatched junction bases: 12. The germline CDR1 and CDR2 sequences are SEHNR and FQNEAQ (reference sequence). The CDR3 here is CASSPRDRVGEQYF. As DNA, the CDR3 is TGTGCCAGCAGCCCGAGGGACAGGGTGGGGGAGCAGTACTTC.

The chain combines TRBV7-9 with TRBJ1-1; tentatively, D is TRBD1 (5 bases). The CDR3 contains 13 residues. Germline CDR1 is SEHNR and CDR2 is FQNEAQ (reference sequence). With 5 bases removed from V and 3 bases from J, the gap between germline ends came to 10 bases. CDR3 region: CASSVGADTEAFF. The CDR3 nucleotides read TGTGCCAGCAGCGTCGGGGCAGACACTGAAGCTTTCTTT.